This T cell receptor beta chain was recovered during a study of neurological immune-mediated disorders. 5'RACE generated cDNA with 10-nucleotide random UMIs. MiXCR, run by TCRdb on the 5' RACE reads, gives a single entry per CDR3 protein. Of approximately 74,000 distinct CDR3 sequences in the sample, roughly 10% were seen once. Among the participants, healthy controls were blood bank volunteers in Maryland, USA. PBMCs numbering 2 million and stored at -80 C yielded the unsorted libraries. There are 16 residues in the CDR3. V shed 2 bases and J 4 bases; nucleotides not matched to a gene: 11. Germline values: CDR1 MDHEN, CDR2 SYDVKM. This clonotype has a count of ten or more.

The J gene is TRBJ2-7, the V gene TRBV28, with 7 bases that match TRBD1. Sequences were obtained from PBMCs. The receptor was derived from a man between 45 and 60 years old in good health. The CDR3 loop reads CASSLGYRGSEYEQYF. Here the CDR3 DNA reads TGTGCCAGCAGTTTAGGTTACAGGGGCAGCGAATACGAGCAGTACTTC.